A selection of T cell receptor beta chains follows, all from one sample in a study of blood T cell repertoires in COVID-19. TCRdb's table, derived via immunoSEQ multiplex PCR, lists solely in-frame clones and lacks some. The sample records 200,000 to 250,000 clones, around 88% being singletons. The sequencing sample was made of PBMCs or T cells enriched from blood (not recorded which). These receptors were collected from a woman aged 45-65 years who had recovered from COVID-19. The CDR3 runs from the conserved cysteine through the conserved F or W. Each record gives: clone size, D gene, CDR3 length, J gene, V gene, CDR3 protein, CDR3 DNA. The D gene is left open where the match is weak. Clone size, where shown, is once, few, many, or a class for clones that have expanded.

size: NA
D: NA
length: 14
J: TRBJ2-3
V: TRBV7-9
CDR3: CASSLGDYTDTQYF
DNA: TGTGCCAGCAGCTTAGGAGATTACACAGATACGCAGTATTTT

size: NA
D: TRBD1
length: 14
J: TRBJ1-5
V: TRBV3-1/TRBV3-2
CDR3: CASSRGQGAQPQHF
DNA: TGTGCCAGCAGCCGCGGACAGGGAGCCCAGCCCCAGCATTTT

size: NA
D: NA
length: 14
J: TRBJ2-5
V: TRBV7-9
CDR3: CASSLVRGKETQYF
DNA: TGTGCCAGCAGCTTAGTTCGGGGGAAAGAGACCCAGTACTTC

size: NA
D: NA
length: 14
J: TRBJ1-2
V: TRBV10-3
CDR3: CAISGENLNYGYTF
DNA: TGTGCCATCTCCGGGGAGAACCTTAACTATGGCTACACCTTC

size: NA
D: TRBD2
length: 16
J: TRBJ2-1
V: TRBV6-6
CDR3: CASSYRLAGGDDEQFF
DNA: TGTGCCAGCAGTTACCGACTAGCGGGAGGTGACGATGAGCAGTTCTTC

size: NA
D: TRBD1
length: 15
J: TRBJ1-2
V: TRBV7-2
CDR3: CASRRGQGPNYGYTF
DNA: TGTGCCAGCAGAAGGGGACAGGGGCCAAACTATGGCTACACCTTC

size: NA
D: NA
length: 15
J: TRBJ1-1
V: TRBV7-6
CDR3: CASRPNTGSQAEAFF
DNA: TGTGCCAGCAGGCCCAACACAGGGAGTCAAGCTGAAGCTTTCTTT

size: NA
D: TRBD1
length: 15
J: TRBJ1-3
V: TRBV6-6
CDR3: CASSYSTGTVNTIYF
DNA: TGTGCCAGCAGTTACTCGACAGGGACGGTGAACACCATATATTTT

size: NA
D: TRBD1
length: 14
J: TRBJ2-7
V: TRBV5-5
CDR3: CASSSPGQSYEQYF
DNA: TGTGCCAGCAGCTCCCCGGGACAGTCCTACGAGCAGTACTTC

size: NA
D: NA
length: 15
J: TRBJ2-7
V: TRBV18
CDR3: CASSPVRLNTYEQYF
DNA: TGTGCCAGCTCACCAGTCAGGCTAAATACCTACGAGCAGTACTTC

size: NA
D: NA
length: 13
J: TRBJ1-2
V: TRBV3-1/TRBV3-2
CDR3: CASSLLDRFGYTF
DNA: TGTGCCAGCAGCCTCCTCGACAGATTTGGCTACACCTTC

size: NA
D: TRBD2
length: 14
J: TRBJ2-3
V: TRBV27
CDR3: CATKAGGPSDTQYF
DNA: TGTGCCACCAAAGCGGGAGGGCCCTCGGATACGCAGTATTTT

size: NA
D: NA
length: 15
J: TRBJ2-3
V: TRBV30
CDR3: CAWSELGSGTDTQYF
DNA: TGTGCCTGGAGTGAACTGGGGAGTGGTACAGATACGCAGTATTTT

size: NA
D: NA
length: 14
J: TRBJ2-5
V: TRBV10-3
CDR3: CAISAGDGQETQYF
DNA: TGTGCCATCAGCGCAGGGGATGGACAAGAGACCCAGTACTTC

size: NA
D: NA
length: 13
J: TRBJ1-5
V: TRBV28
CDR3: CASILGSNQPQHF
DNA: TGTGCCAGCATCCTGGGCAGCAATCAGCCCCAGCATTTT

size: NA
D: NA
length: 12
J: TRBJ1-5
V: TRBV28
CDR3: CASSNSNQPQHF
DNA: TGTGCCAGCAGCAATAGCAATCAGCCCCAGCATTTT

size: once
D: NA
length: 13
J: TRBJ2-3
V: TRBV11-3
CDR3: CASSWAETDTQYF
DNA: TGTGCCAGCAGCTGGGCAGAAACAGATACGCAGTATTTT

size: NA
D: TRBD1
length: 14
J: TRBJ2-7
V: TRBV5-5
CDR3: CASSFTGVPYEQYF
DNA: TGTGCCAGCAGCTTCACAGGGGTTCCCTACGAGCAGTACTTC

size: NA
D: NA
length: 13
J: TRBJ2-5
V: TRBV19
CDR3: CASSIDSQETQYF
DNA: TGTGCCAGTAGTATAGACAGCCAAGAGACCCAGTACTTC

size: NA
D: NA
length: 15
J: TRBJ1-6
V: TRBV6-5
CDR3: CASSYVQHLNSPLHF
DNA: TGTGCCAGCAGTTACGTACAGCATTTGAATTCACCCCTCCACTTT

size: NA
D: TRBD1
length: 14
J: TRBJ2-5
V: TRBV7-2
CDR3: CASSPRTGEETQYF
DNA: TGTGCCAGCAGCCCTCGGACAGGGGAGGAGACCCAGTACTTC

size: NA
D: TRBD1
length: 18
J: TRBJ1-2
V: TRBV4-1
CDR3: CASSLKRLAGGEVYGYTF
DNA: TGCGCCAGCAGCTTAAAACGCCTCGCAGGGGGCGAGGTCTATGGCTACACCTTC

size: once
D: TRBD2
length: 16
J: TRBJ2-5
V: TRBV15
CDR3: CATSPWTSGEQETQYF
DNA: TGTGCCACCAGCCCCTGGACTAGCGGGGAACAAGAGACCCAGTACTTC

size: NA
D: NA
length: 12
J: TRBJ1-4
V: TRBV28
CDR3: CASTSNGEKLFF
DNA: TGTGCCAGCACCTCCAACGGGGAAAAACTGTTTTTT

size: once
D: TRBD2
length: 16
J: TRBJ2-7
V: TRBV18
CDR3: CASSPQGGTISYEQYF
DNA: TGTGCCAGCTCACCACAGGGAGGGACCATCTCCTACGAGCAGTACTTC

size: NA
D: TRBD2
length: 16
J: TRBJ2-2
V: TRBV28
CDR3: CASRKRLAGGTGELFF
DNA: TGTGCCAGCAGAAAACGACTAGCGGGGGGCACCGGGGAGCTGTTTTTT

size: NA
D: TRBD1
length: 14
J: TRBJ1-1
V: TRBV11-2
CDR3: CASSLAGQGRVVFF
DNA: TGTGCCAGCAGCTTGGCCGGACAGGGGAGAGTCGTTTTCTTT

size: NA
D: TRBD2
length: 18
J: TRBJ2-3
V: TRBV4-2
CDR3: CASSLGLAGGPGTDTQYF
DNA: TGTGCCAGCAGCCTTGGGCTAGCGGGAGGGCCGGGCACAGATACGCAGTATTTT

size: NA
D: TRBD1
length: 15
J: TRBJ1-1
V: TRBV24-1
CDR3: CATSDHKTGDTEAFF
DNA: TGTGCCACCAGTGACCATAAGACAGGGGACACTGAAGCTTTCTTT

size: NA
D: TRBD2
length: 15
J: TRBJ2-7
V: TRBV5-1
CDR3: CASSLRTSGDYEQYF
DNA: TGCGCCAGCAGCTTGAGGACTAGCGGTGACTACGAGCAGTACTTC

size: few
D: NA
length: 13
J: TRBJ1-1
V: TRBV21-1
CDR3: CALRGTRATEAFF
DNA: TGTGCCCTTAGGGGCACCCGCGCCACTGAAGCTTTCTTT

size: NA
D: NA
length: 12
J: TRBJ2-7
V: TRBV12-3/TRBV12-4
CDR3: CASSVRGVEQYF
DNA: TGTGCCAGCAGTGTCAGGGGGGTCGAGCAGTACTTC

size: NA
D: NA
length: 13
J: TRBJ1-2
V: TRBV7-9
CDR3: CASRGPPGDGYTF
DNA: TGTGCCAGCAGGGGACCCCCGGGGGATGGCTACACCTTC

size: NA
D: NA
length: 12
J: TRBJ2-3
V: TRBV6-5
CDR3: CASSPSQDTQYF
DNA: TGTGCCAGCAGCCCGTCGCAGGATACGCAGTATTTT

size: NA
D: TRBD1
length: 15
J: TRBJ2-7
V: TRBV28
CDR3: CASSLVDRGGYEQYF
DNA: TGTGCCAGCAGTTTGGTGGACAGGGGGGGGTACGAGCAGTACTTC

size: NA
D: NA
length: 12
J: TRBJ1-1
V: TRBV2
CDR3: CASSLGDTEAFF
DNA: TGTGCCAGCAGTCTCGGGGACACTGAAGCTTTCTTT

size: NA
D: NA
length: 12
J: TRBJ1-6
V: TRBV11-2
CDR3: CASSLVSLPLHF
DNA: TGTGCCAGCAGCCTCGTCAGTTTGCCCCTCCACTTT

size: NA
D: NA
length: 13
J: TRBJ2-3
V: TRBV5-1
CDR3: CASSSRSGDTQYF
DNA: TGCGCCAGCAGCTCCCGTTCGGGGGATACGCAGTATTTT

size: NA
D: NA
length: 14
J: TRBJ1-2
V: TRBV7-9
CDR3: CASSFRQINYGYTF
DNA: TGTGCCAGCAGCTTTCGACAGATAAACTATGGCTACACCTTC

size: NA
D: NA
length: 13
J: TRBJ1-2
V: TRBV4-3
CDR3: CASSQGRQNGYTF
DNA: TGCGCCAGCAGCCAAGGCAGACAGAATGGCTACACCTTC

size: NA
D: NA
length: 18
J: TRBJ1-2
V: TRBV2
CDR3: CASSGPSGPQGYWYGYTF
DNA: TGTGCCAGCAGTGGACCATCCGGACCACAGGGATATTGGTATGGCTACACCTTC

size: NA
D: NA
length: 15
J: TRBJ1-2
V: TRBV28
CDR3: CASSSLTGNLRGYTF
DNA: TGTGCCAGCAGTTCCCTCACAGGGAATCTGCGTGGCTACACCTTC

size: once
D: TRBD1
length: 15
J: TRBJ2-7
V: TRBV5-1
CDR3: CASSLDGTASYEQYF
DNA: TGCGCCAGCAGCCTTGACGGGACAGCCTCCTACGAGCAGTACTTC

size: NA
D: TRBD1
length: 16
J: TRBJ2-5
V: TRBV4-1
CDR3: CASSQGGRGRRETQYF
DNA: TGCGCCAGCAGCCAAGGGGGCAGGGGGCGGCGGGAGACCCAGTACTTC

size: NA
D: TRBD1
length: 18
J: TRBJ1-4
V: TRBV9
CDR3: CASSVGTGGSTTNEKLFF
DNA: TGTGCCAGCAGCGTCGGGACAGGGGGCTCCACAACTAATGAAAAACTGTTTTTT

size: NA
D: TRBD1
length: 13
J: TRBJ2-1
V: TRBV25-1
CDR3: CAPGTGGMDEQFF
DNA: TGTGCCCCGGGGACAGGGGGCATGGATGAGCAGTTCTTC

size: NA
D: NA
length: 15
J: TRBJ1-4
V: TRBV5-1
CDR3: CASSPGRGTNEKLFF
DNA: TGCGCCAGCAGCCCCGGCCGGGGGACTAATGAAAAACTGTTTTTT

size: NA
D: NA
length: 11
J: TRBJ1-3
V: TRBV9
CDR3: CASRAGNTIYF
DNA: TGTGCCTCTAGGGCGGGGAACACCATATATTTT

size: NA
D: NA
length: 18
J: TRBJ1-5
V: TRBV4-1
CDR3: CASSQDRGTTYSNQPQHF
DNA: TGCGCCAGCAGCCAAGATAGGGGGACAACTTATAGCAATCAGCCCCAGCATTTT

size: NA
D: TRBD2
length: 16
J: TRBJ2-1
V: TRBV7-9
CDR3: CASSSGQTSYYNEQFF
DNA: TGTGCCAGCAGCTCTGGGCAGACTAGCTACTACAATGAGCAGTTCTTC

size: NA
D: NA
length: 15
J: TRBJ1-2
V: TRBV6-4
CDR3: CASSRLRGLLGGYTF
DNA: TGTGCCAGCTCGAGACTTAGGGGGTTATTGGGTGGCTACACCTTC

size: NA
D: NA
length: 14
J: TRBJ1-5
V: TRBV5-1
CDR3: CASSLGGDGQPQHF
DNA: TGCGCCAGCAGCTTGGGGGGCGATGGTCAGCCCCAGCATTTT

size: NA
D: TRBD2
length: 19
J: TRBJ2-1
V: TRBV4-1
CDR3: CASSQEEGTLAGGVNEQFF
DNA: TGCGCCAGCAGCCAAGAGGAAGGTACGCTAGCGGGAGGAGTTAATGAGCAGTTCTTC

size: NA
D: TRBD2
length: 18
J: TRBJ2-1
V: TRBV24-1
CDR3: CATSGTPLAGVSYNEQFF
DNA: TGTGCCACCAGTGGGACCCCACTAGCGGGAGTGTCCTACAATGAGCAGTTCTTC

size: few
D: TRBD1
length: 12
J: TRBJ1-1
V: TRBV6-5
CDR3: CASTRGQGKAFF
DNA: TGTGCCAGCACCAGAGGACAGGGCAAAGCTTTCTTT

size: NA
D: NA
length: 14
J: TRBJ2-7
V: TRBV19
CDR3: CASSIAGSSYEQYF
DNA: TGTGCCAGTAGTATAGCGGGGAGCTCCTACGAGCAGTACTTC

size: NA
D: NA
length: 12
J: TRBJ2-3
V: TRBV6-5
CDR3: CATFRRGDTQYF
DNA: TGTGCCACCTTCAGGCGGGGTGATACGCAGTATTTT

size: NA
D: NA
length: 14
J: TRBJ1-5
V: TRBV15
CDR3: CATSRQGVDQPQHF
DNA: TGTGCCACCAGCAGACAGGGTGTCGATCAGCCCCAGCATTTT

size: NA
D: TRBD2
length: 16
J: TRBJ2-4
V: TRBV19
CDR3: CASTDGGRAGKNIQYF
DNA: TGTGCCAGTACCGACGGCGGGAGGGCCGGAAAAAACATTCAGTACTTC

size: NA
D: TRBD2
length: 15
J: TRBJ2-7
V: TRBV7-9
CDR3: CASSSTSGESYEQYF
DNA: TGTGCCAGCAGCTCAACTAGCGGGGAATCCTACGAGCAGTACTTC